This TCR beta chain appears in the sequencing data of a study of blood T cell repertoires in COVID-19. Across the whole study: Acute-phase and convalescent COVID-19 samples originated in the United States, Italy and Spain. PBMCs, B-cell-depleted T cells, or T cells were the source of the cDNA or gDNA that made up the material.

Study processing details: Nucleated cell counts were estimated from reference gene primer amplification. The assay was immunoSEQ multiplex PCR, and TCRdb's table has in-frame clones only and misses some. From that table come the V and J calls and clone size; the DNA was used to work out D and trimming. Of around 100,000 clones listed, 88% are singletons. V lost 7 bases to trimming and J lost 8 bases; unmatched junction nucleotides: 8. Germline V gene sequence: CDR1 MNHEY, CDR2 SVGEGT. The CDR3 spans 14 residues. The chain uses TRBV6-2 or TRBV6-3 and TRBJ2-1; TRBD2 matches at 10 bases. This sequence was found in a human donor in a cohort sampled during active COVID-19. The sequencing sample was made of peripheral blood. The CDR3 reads CASTPPSGSYEQFF. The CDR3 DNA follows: TGTGCCAGCACCCCCCCTAGCGGGAGTTATGAGCAGTTCTTC.